This TCR beta chain was captured by sequencing in a study of tumor-infiltrating lymphocytes in oesophageal squamous cell carcinoma. This clonotype has a handful of counts. Germline loops: CDR1 MNHNS, CDR2 SASEGT. The CDR3 sequence is 12 residues long. TCRdb passed the PCR reads through MiXCR, listing each CDR3 protein once. There are about 12,000 distinct CDR3 sequences in the sample; 45% to 65% occur only once, and under 35% lies in the top ten. The origin of this receptor is a female donor with esophageal squamous cell carcinoma. The rearrangement joins TRBV6-1 to TRBJ2-1; unclear D gene. The DNA end lines up better with TRBJ2-7; the J call may be wrong. Sequenced sample: esophageal tumor tissue. As DNA, the CDR3 is TGTGCCAGCAGTTCCGAGTTATACGAGCAGTACTTC. This encodes CASSSELYEQYF.